This T cell receptor (beta chain) was sequenced for a study of control samples from healthy donors and cancer patients. Unmatched junction bases numbered 8, after V lost 5 bases and J lost 5 bases. Germline V gives CDR1 SEHNR, CDR2 FQNEAQ (reference sequence). This CDR3 spans 15 amino acids. TCRdb's copy holds only in-frame clones and misses some; the assay was immunoSEQ multiplex PCR. The ten most abundant clones cover 2% to 2.5% of a sample with around 190,000 clones. The V gene is TRBV7-9, the J gene TRBJ1-4; TRBD1 aligns across 7 bases. Material: blood. This clonotype was obtained from a woman aged 25 to 39 in good health. The CDR3 DNA reads as TGTGCCAGCAGCGCTCCAGGGGGTGGGAATGAAAAACTGTTTTTT. Translation gives CASSAPGGGNEKLFF.